Presented here are 26 T cell receptor beta chains from one specimen sequenced in a study of blood T cell repertoires in COVID-19. TCRdb's copy holds only in-frame clones and misses some; the assay was immunoSEQ multiplex PCR. This sample has about 78,000 clones, with around 77% found just once. The sequenced sample consisted of peripheral blood. These receptors originate from a human donor in a cohort sampled during active COVID-19.

This clone was observed a few times. CDR3: CASSYFRGLEAFF. In DNA form, the CDR3 reads TGTGCCAGCAGTTACTTCAGGGGGCTTGAAGCTTTCTTT. The genes are TRBV6-5 and TRBJ1-1; 8 nucleotides match TRBD1. Germline loops: CDR1 MNHEY, CDR2 SVGAGI. The CDR3 has 13 amino acids. J was trimmed by 7 bases and V by 1 base; bases with no gene match: 2.

This clone was seen only a few times. J is TRBJ1-4 and V is TRBV27, with no clear D. This CDR3 spans 13 amino acids. V lost 4 bases, J lost 4 bases, and 7 bases lay in between. Germline V lookup: CDR1 MNHEY, CDR2 SMNVEV (reference sequence). The CDR3, as DNA: TGTGCCAGCAGTTCCGTTATTAATGAAAAACTGTTTTTT. Translating gives CASSSVINEKLFF.

The V gene is TRBV6-2 or TRBV6-3, the J gene TRBJ1-2, with D possibly TRBD1 on 5 matching bases. The germline gives CDR1 MNHEY, CDR2 SVGEGT. The CDR3 extends over 13 amino acids. V was cut by 6 bases and J by 6 bases, with 14 bases left in between. The CDR3: CASSPGGGHGYTF. DNA for the CDR3: TGTGCCAGCAGCCCCGGGGGGGGACATGGCTACACCTTC.

V gene TRBV11-3 combines with J gene TRBJ2-1; 9 bases fit TRBD2. Trimming at V came to 0 bases and at J to 10 bases, leaving 1 base not matched to a gene. The CDR3 length is 13 residues. The germline CDR1 and CDR2 sequences are SGHNT and YENEEA. The chain's CDR3 is CASSLDLAGEQFF. CDR3 DNA sequence: TGTGCCAGCAGCTTAGATCTAGCGGGGGAGCAGTTCTTC.

The chain is built from TRBV5-1 and TRBJ2-2; 11 bases agree with TRBD2. Germline loops: CDR1 SGHRS, CDR2 YFSETQ. This CDR3 has 17 residues. V was clipped by 1 base and J by 1 base; unmatched bases: 3. The CDR3 DNA is TGCGCCAGCAGCTTGCGGGGACTAGCGGAGAACACCGGGGAGCTGTTTTTT. Translation gives CASSLRGLAENTGELFF.

The genes are TRBV7-9 and TRBJ1-1, with D tentatively TRBD1 (6 bases). The V gene lost 2 bases and the J gene lost 2 bases, with 12 bases spanning the gap. The length of the CDR3 is 15 residues. Germline V lookup: CDR1 SEHNR, CDR2 FQNEAQ (reference sequence). CDR3 bases: TGTGCCAGCAGCTTAACTTACAGGGCAAACACTGAAGCTTTCTTT. Its translation: CASSLTYRANTEAFF.

V usage is TRBV30 and J usage is TRBJ1-5, with TRBD1 matching 9 bases. The CDR3 spans 15 residues. V lost 3 bases, J lost 6 bases, and 9 bases stayed unmatched. Germline assignment: CDR1 GTSNPN and CDR2 SVGIG (reference sequence). The CDR3 DNA is TGTGCCTGGAGGAGGGGGGACAGGGATGGTCAGCCCCAGCATTTT. This sequence encodes CAWRRGDRDGQPQHF.

The chain employs TRBV28 and TRBJ1-1; weak D call: TRBD1 (5 bases). Trimming cost V 4 bases and J 1 base, with 10 bases left between them. The CDR3 has 14 amino acids. CDR1 and CDR2 from the germline V gene are MDHEN and SYDVKM. The CDR3 sequence: CASSSGHPNTEAFF. The CDR3 nucleotides read TGTGCCAGCAGTTCCGGACATCCGAACACTGAAGCTTTCTTT. The full variable domain, in which reference TRBV28 and TRBJ1-1 provide the parts outside the CDR3, is DVKVTQSSRYLVKRTGEKVFLECVQDMDHENMFWYRQDPGLGLRLIYFSYDVKMKEKGDIPEGYSVSREKKERFSLILESASTNQTSMYLCASSSGHPNTEAFFGQGTRLTVV.

The chain links TRBV2 to TRBJ2-7; 9 positions agree with TRBD1. The trim removed 4 bases at V and 4 bases at J, leaving 8 bases unmatched. CDR3 length: 15 residues. Germline CDR1 SNHLY, CDR2 FYNNEI. The CDR3 sequence: CASSASLGQGYEQYF. The CDR3 DNA reads TGTGCCAGCAGTGCCAGCTTGGGACAGGGTTACGAGCAGTACTTC.

This chain links TRBV7-9 with TRBJ1-5; D may be TRBD1 (5 bases). Deletions cut 5 bases from V and 2 bases from J, with 13 bases between. CDR1 is SEHNR and CDR2 is FQNEAQ in the germline V gene (reference sequence). The CDR3 has 15 residues. CDR3: CASSLSTVGNQPQHF. The CDR3 DNA sequence: TGTGCCAGCAGCCTCTCGACAGTCGGCAATCAGCCCCAGCATTTT.

DNA for the CDR3: TGTGCCAGCAGTTGGTACAGGGGACCCTACGAGCAGTACTTC. Encoded protein: CASSWYRGPYEQYF. The V gene is TRBV28, the J gene TRBJ2-7; TRBD1 matches at 7 bases. V shed 4 bases, J shed 2 bases, and the junction held 5 bases outside the gene matches. This CDR3 region has 14 residues. Germline loops: CDR1 MDHEN, CDR2 SYDVKM. Full variable domain (rest looked up from reference TRBV28 and TRBJ2-7): DVKVTQSSRYLVKRTGEKVFLECVQDMDHENMFWYRQDPGLGLRLIYFSYDVKMKEKGDIPEGYSVSREKKERFSLILESASTNQTSMYLCASSWYRGPYEQYFGPGTRLTVT.

This chain connects TRBV27 to TRBJ2-5, with D maybe TRBD2 (5 bases). V lost 6 bases and J 4 bases, leaving 15 bases between the germline ends. From germline, CDR1 is MNHEY and CDR2 SMNVEV (reference sequence). This CDR3 has 14 residues. CDR3 DNA sequence: TGTGCCAGCAGCCGTGAGGGCCCGAGAGAGACCCAGTACTTC. This codes for CASSREGPRETQYF.

The chain links TRBV28 to TRBJ2-7, with D tentatively TRBD1 (5 bases). The CDR3 totals 14 residues. Trimming removed 5 bases at V and 2 bases at J, with 13 bases between. Looked up from germline, CDR1 is MDHEN and CDR2 is SYDVKM. The chain's CDR3 is CASSPPDSPYEQYF. The CDR3, as DNA: TGTGCCAGCAGTCCCCCCGACAGCCCCTACGAGCAGTACTTC. The full variable domain, with the rest looked up from reference TRBV28 and TRBJ2-7, is DVKVTQSSRYLVKRTGEKVFLECVQDMDHENMFWYRQDPGLGLRLIYFSYDVKMKEKGDIPEGYSVSREKKERFSLILESASTNQTSMYLCASSPPDSPYEQYFGPGTRLTVT.

The chain carries TRBV3-1 (or the pseudogene TRBV3-2) and TRBJ2-1; D is possibly TRBD2 (5 bases). The V and J ends lost 0 bases and 5 bases respectively, with 14 bases between them. Germline V gives CDR1 LGHDT, CDR2 YNNKEL (reference sequence). The CDR3 has 16 residues. In DNA, the CDR3 is TGTGCCAGCAGCCAAGAGGTCGGGAAGATGAACAATGAGCAGTTCTTC. Translation: CASSQEVGKMNNEQFF.

The chain links TRBV30 to TRBJ1-2; no clear D. Trimming left V 3 bases short and J 5 bases short, with 4 bases between. Looked up from germline, CDR1 is GTSNPN and CDR2 is SVGIG (reference sequence). The CDR3 length is 10 residues. CDR3 nucleotides: TGTGCCTGGAGATCTTATGGCTACACCTTC. It codes for CAWRSYGYTF.

The rearrangement joins TRBV6-1 to TRBJ1-2; a possible D gene is TRBD1 (5 bases). Deletions cut 1 base from V and 4 bases from J, with 10 bases between. Germline V gene data show CDR1 as MNHNS and CDR2 as SASEGT. CDR3 length: 14 residues. The CDR3 DNA is TGTGCCAGCAGTGAAGTACGGCAGGGCTATGGCTACACCTTC. As protein: CASSEVRQGYGYTF.

This clone was picked up one time. V gene TRBV6-5 combines with J gene TRBJ2-5; 7 nucleotides align to TRBD2. Per the germline V gene, CDR1 is MNHEY and CDR2 is SVGAGI. Losses at the gene ends were 5 bases for V and 4 bases for J; bases not matched to a gene: 7. The CDR3 runs to 14 residues. This chain's CDR3 is CASSPPGGGETQYF. Here the CDR3 DNA reads TGTGCCAGCAGTCCCCCGGGCGGGGGAGAGACCCAGTACTTC.

V gene TRBV2 combines with J gene TRBJ2-3; no firm D call. CDR1 SNHLY and CDR2 FYNNEI come from the germline V gene. CDR3 length: 11 amino acids. Trimming cost V 5 bases and J 2 bases, with 2 bases left between them. The CDR3 DNA reads TGTGCCAGCAGTTACACAGATACGCAGTATTTT. Protein product: CASSYTDTQYF.

The chain links TRBV7-9 to TRBJ2-3, with D possibly matching TRBD2 (5 bases). Germline V gene lookup returns CDR1 SEHNR and CDR2 FQNEAQ (reference sequence). The V end was cut by 5 bases, the J end by 6 bases, with 15 bases between. The CDR3 is made up of 14 amino acids. The CDR3: CASSPPSGFDTQYF. The CDR3 region has the DNA TGTGCCAGCAGCCCGCCCAGCGGCTTTGATACGCAGTATTTT.

V usage is TRBV7-9 and J usage is TRBJ1-1; D unresolved. The V gene's germline CDR1 is SEHNR and CDR2 FQNEAQ (reference sequence). The CDR3 totals 13 residues. Trimming cost V 5 bases and J 0 bases, with 7 bases left between them. This chain's CDR3 is CASSKTMNTEAFF. The CDR3 DNA reads TGTGCCAGCAGCAAAACAATGAACACTGAAGCTTTCTTT.

The chain employs TRBV5-1 and TRBJ2-7, with TRBD1 as a possible D gene (5 bases). The germline V and J ends were trimmed by 1 base and 0 bases, with 11 bases remaining between them. Germline V gives CDR1 SGHRS, CDR2 YFSETQ. This CDR3 comprises 15 residues. CDR3 protein: CASSLRGGSSYEQYF. CDR3 DNA: TGCGCCAGCAGCTTGAGGGGTGGTAGCTCCTACGAGCAGTACTTC.

CDR3 coding DNA: TGTGCCTGGAGTCCACCGCGGACAGGGCGGACTGAAGCTTTCTTT. Encoded protein: CAWSPPRTGRTEAFF. The chain recombines TRBV30 with TRBJ1-1, with 8 bases that match TRBD1. CDR3 length equals 15 residues. The junction had 10 bases not matched to a gene; V was cut back by 2 bases and J by 5 bases. Germline CDR1 reads GTSNPN; CDR2 reads SVGIG (reference sequence). Full variable domain (outside the CDR3, taken from reference TRBV30 and TRBJ1-1): SQTIHQWPATLVQPVGSPLSLECTVEGTSNPNLYWYRQAAGRGLQLLFYSVGIGQISSEVPQNLSASRPQDRQFILSSKKLLLSDSGFYLCAWSPPRTGRTEAFFGQGTRLTVV.

The chain combines TRBV5-1 with TRBJ2-7; the match to TRBD2 covers 12 bases. The junction had 6 bases not matched to a gene; V was cut back by 4 bases and J by 7 bases. The CDR3 spans 14 residues. The germline gives CDR1 SGHRS, CDR2 YFSETQ. CDR3 sequence reads: CASSQTSGGGEQYF. In DNA form, the CDR3 reads TGCGCCAGCAGCCAGACTAGCGGGGGAGGAGAGCAGTACTTC.

The chain has TRBV5-1 and TRBJ2-7; 9 bases are a match to TRBD1. The length of the CDR3 is 17 residues. J gave up 5 bases and V 0 bases, and 12 bases lay outside the gene matches. The germline CDR1 and CDR2 sequences are SGHRS and YFSETQ. The CDR3 DNA sequence: TGCGCCAGCAGCTTGGGGGACAGGGTCAACTACCTACACGAGCAGTACTTC. Protein: CASSLGDRVNYLHEQYF.

V usage is TRBV6-5 and J usage is TRBJ1-2, with TRBD1 matching 7 bases. CDR1 is MNHEY and CDR2 is SVGAGI in the germline V gene. CDR3 size: 16 residues. Trimming at V came to 2 bases and at J to 4 bases, leaving 10 bases not matched to a gene. The CDR3 loop is CASSYTSRGMGYGYTF. The CDR3 nucleotides read TGTGCCAGCAGTTACACATCCAGGGGGATGGGCTATGGCTACACCTTC.

The V call is TRBV5-1, the J call TRBJ2-3, with 10 bases fitting TRBD2. The CDR3 is 16 residues long. Unmatched junction bases numbered 6, after V lost 4 bases and J lost 1 base. Germline V CDR1 and CDR2: SGHRS, YFSETQ. The CDR3 nucleotides are TGCGCCAGCAGCACGACCGGGACTAGCGGCACAGATACGCAGTATTTT. It translates to CASSTTGTSGTDTQYF.